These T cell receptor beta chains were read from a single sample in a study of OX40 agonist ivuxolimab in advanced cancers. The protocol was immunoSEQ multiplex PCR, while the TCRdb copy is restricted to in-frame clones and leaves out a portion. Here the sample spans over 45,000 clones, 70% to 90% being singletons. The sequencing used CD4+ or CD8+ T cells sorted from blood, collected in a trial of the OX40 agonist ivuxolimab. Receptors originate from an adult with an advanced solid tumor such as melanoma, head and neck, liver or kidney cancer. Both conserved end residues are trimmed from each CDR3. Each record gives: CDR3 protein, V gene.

CDR3aa: ASSLDGSPHNEQF; v_gene: TRBV5-1
CDR3aa: ASSLVAGGEQF; v_gene: TRBV5-5
CDR3aa: ASSLRVRAQNTGELF; v_gene: TRBV5-4
CDR3aa: ASSTNAETQY; v_gene: TRBV18
CDR3aa: ASSYREQF; v_gene: TRBV6-5
CDR3aa: ASSLLASSYEQY; v_gene: TRBV10-2
CDR3aa: ASQEPGSTDTQY; v_gene: TRBV5-1
CDR3aa: ASSNNIVAEQY; v_gene: TRBV6-1
CDR3aa: ASSIRQGASEAF; v_gene: TRBV9
CDR3aa: ASSFGGRETQY; v_gene: TRBV27
CDR3aa: ASSLAGIGNQPQH; v_gene: TRBV5-1
CDR3aa: SVDTGNYGYT; v_gene: TRBV29-1
CDR3aa: ASSTLQGWGQPQH; v_gene: TRBV27
CDR3aa: ASSQDGTANQPQH; v_gene: TRBV4-3
CDR3aa: ASSPTGGYGYGYT; v_gene: TRBV6-5
CDR3aa: ASKVSGSDEQF; v_gene: TRBV6-6
CDR3aa: ASSSLFPGLATEAF; v_gene: TRBV11-3
CDR3aa: ASSQDLGYGYT; v_gene: TRBV4-3
CDR3aa: ASSLAHTSGSNKNIQY; v_gene: TRBV5-1
CDR3aa: ASSATTGPGNTIY; v_gene: TRBV9
CDR3aa: ASSLVRGSYEQY; v_gene: TRBV7-2
CDR3aa: ASSYRFGSGSSNEQF; v_gene: TRBV11-3
CDR3aa: ASSGVETQY; v_gene: TRBV5-1
CDR3aa: ASSLGQGRGETQY; v_gene: TRBV5-1
CDR3aa: ASSRPGQPSSYEQY; v_gene: TRBV18
CDR3aa: ASSQGTSGEYEQY; v_gene: TRBV4-2
CDR3aa: ASSSRRELEQY; v_gene: TRBV19
CDR3aa: ASSLVPSGGASETQY; v_gene: TRBV5-4
CDR3aa: ASSSDRASSYNSPLH; v_gene: TRBV27